The sequence of this T cell receptor (beta chain) was determined in a study of blood T cell repertoires in COVID-19. Whole-study context: COVID-19 samples collected from the United States, Italy and Spain covered acute and convalescent phases. From T cells, B-cell-depleted T cells, or PBMCs came the material, which was cDNA or gDNA.

Using immunoSEQ multiplex PCR, the repertoire was profiled, and TCRdb retains in-frame clones only, with some absent. The sample records some 67,000 clones, over 80% being singletons. Trimming left V 0 bases short and J 4 bases short, with 11 bases between. The CDR3 runs to 15 residues. Germline-derived CDR1 and CDR2 are SGHAT and FQNNGV. This clonotype was obtained from a man aged 50 to 60 with active COVID-19. This rearrangement joins TRBV11-2 to TRBJ2-3; D remains unclear. The source material was peripheral blood. Written as DNA, the CDR3 is TGTGCCAGCAGCTTAGAAGGCGGTTGGGCAGATACGCAGTATTTT. Translation gives CASSLEGGWADTQYF.